This TCR beta chain is from a study of regulatory T cells in long-lasting Graves disease. The CDR3 loop spans 15 amino acids. Per the germline V gene, CDR1 is MNHEY and CDR2 is SVGEGT. With 5 bases removed from V and 2 bases from J, the gap between germline ends came to 16 bases. The sample holds many counts of this clonotype. As for time point: persistent/refractory GD, antithyroid drugs over 5 years with positive TRAb. There was RNA extracted from PBMCs, and the TCR library was made from it. Library construction for TCR beta used iRepertoire HTBI primers and Arm-PCR of CDR3 regions. In TCRdb, the multiplex PCR reads were re-called with MiXCR into one record per CDR3 protein. The table includes some 280,000 distinct CDR3 sequences, roughly a fifth detected once.

V is TRBV6-2 or TRBV6-3 and J is TRBJ2-7; D not certain. The clonotype originates from a female donor with Graves disease. Sequenced here: peripheral blood mononuclear cells (PBMCs), sampled when the disease was refractory, from a patient treated with antithyroid drugs. The CDR3 sequence: CASSETGRLAYEQYF. For the CDR3, the DNA is TGTGCCAGCAGTGAAACCGGACGTCTGGCCTACGAGCAGTACTTC.